Listed below are T cell receptor beta chains from one sample, sequenced in a study of response to subunit inactivated influenza vaccine. Each CDR3 protein is one row after TCRdb ran MiXCR on the RT-PCR reads. In the table there are about 700,000 distinct CDR3 sequences, 12% to 15% of which are singletons. The specimen comprised PBMCs from blood, sampled about 14 days before vaccination. These receptors originate from a man in his fifties or sixties who received an inactivated influenza vaccine. The CDR3 runs from the conserved cysteine through the conserved F or W. D genes are given only for firm matches. Size tells how often a clone was seen (once, few, many) or the class of an expanded clone, and some rows leave it out.

V	D	J	size	DNA	CDR3
TRBV6-1	TRBD1	TRBJ2-7	few	TGTGCCAGCACCACCTTCGGGACAGGGGTCTCCGAGCAGTACTTC	CASTTFGTGVSEQYF
TRBV20-1	TRBD1	TRBJ2-7	many	TGCAGTGCTGGACAGGGACCGGGGTACGAGCAGTACTTC	CSAGQGPGYEQYF
TRBV18	-	TRBJ2-4	once	TGTGCCAGCTCACGGGCTAGCCCCAAAAACATTCAGTACTTC	CASSRASPKNIQYF
TRBV7-8	TRBD1	TRBJ2-3	few	TGTGCCAGCACCCCCCGAGGGGGCGCCCCAGATACGCAGTATTTT	CASTPRGGAPDTQYF
TRBV28	TRBD2	TRBJ2-2	-	TGTGCCAGCAGTTCTAGCGGGGGCTTGAACACCGGGGAGCTGTTTTTT	CASSSSGGLNTGELFF
TRBV24-1	-	TRBJ1-5	few	TGTGCCACCAGTGAGTCCTATAGCAATCAGCCCCAGCATTTT	CATSESYSNQPQHF
TRBV7-9	-	TRBJ2-2	-	TGTGCCAGCAGCACCGGGACAACCACCGGGGACGGGGAGCTGTTTTTT	CASSTGTTTGDGELFF
TRBV6-4	-	TRBJ1-1	-	TGTGCCAGCAGTGAAACTCCGGGACTCTGGGCTTTCTTT	CASSETPGLWAFF
TRBV24-1	-	TRBJ2-7	once	TGTGCCACCAGTGATTTCCGGACCCCCTACGAGCAGTACTTC	CATSDFRTPYEQYF
TRBV7-6	TRBD2	TRBJ2-5	few	TGTGCCAGCAGCCGAGGTGGCGGGAGTGAGACCCAGTACTTC	CASSRGGGSETQYF
TRBV7-9	-	TRBJ2-1	-	TGTGCCAGCAGCACCCGAGGGTATAACAATGAGCAGTTCTTC	CASSTRGYNNEQFF
TRBV20-1	TRBD2	TRBJ2-5	-	TGCAGTGCTAGGAGTGGCCAGCGGGGAAAAGAGACCCAGTACTTC	CSARSGQRGKETQYF
TRBV5-4	-	TRBJ1-3	-	TGTGCCAGCAGCTTGCGGTCCAACTCTGGAAACACCATATATTTT	CASSLRSNSGNTIYF
TRBV29-1	-	TRBJ1-1	many	TGCAGCGTCGATCGGACAGCGAACACTGAAGCTTTCTTT	CSVDRTANTEAFF
TRBV7-2	-	TRBJ2-2	-	TGTGCCAGCAGCCCGACGCGTCGGGGCACCGGGGAGCTGTTTTTT	CASSPTRRGTGELFF
TRBV11-1	-	TRBJ2-2	-	TGTGCCAGCAGCTTAGGACAACTAGACACAGGGGAGCTGTTTTTT	CASSLGQLDTGELFF
TRBV7-7	-	TRBJ2-2	few	TGTGCCAGCAGCTTCCTTGCGGGTATTCCCGGGGAGCTGTTTTTT	CASSFLAGIPGELFF
TRBV29-1	-	TRBJ2-3	few	TGCAGCATCACGGACCCAAGCACAGATACGCAGTATTTT	CSITDPSTDTQYF
TRBV19	TRBD2	TRBJ2-3	-	TGTGCCAGTAGTTCGCCAATAGCGGGGGGGGCAGATACGCAGTATTTT	CASSSPIAGGADTQYF
TRBV12-3/TRBV12-4	-	TRBJ2-1	-	TGTGCCAGCAGTTTTCAATTGAGCTCCTACAATGAGCAGTTCTTC	CASSFQLSSYNEQFF
TRBV4-1	TRBD2	TRBJ2-7	few	TGCGCCAGCAGCCTCTCATCTAGCGGGGGGGCATACGAGCAGTACTTC	CASSLSSSGGAYEQYF
TRBV12-3/TRBV12-4	TRBD2	TRBJ2-7	many	TGTGCCAGCAGTTGGGGGGGGAGCTCCTACGAGCAGTACTTC	CASSWGGSSYEQYF
TRBV20-1	TRBD2	TRBJ2-7	few	TGCAGTGCTATTAGCGGGAGTGAATCTTACGAGCAGTACTTC	CSAISGSESYEQYF
TRBV5-1	-	TRBJ1-1	-	TGCGCCAGCAGCACCCGGGGGGAGAACACTGAAGCTTTCTTT	CASSTRGENTEAFF
TRBV12-5	TRBD2	TRBJ2-3	few	TGTGCTAGTGGTTTTGGACTAGCGGGGGGGCAGGATACGCAGTATTTT	CASGFGLAGGQDTQYF
TRBV13	-	TRBJ2-5	-	TGTGCCAGCAGCCCTGAGGGGGGAAAAGAGACCCAGTACTTC	CASSPEGGKETQYF
TRBV20-1	-	TRBJ2-7	-	TGCAGTGCTAGAGGTCACAGGGGAGGTTCCTACGAGCAGTACTTC	CSARGHRGGSYEQYF
TRBV5-1	-	TRBJ1-4	many	TGCGCCAGCAGCTTGGACAGTCCTAATGAAAAACTGTTTTTT	CASSLDSPNEKLFF
TRBV2	TRBD1	TRBJ2-7	few	TGTGCCAGCAGGCCACCGGACAGGACCAGCTACGAGCAGTACTTC	CASRPPDRTSYEQYF
TRBV12-3/TRBV12-4	-	TRBJ2-5	-	TGTGCCAGCAGTTTAAGGGGGTTAGAGACCCAGTACTTC	CASSLRGLETQYF
TRBV5-1	-	TRBJ2-7	few	TGCGCCAGCAGCTTGAGAACTCGGGGGCCCTACGAGCAGTACTTC	CASSLRTRGPYEQYF
TRBV4-2	-	TRBJ2-1	-	TGTGCCAGCAGCCAAGGGCTAGTGCCCTACAATGAGCAGTTCTTC	CASSQGLVPYNEQFF
TRBV5-1	-	TRBJ1-2	-	TGCGCCAGCAGCTCGGAACAGGCTAGGGACTATGGCTACACCTTC	CASSSEQARDYGYTF
TRBV5-6	TRBD2	TRBJ2-1	-	TGTGCCAGCAGCTCCGAGGTTGAGACTAGCGGGAGGTACGATGAGCAGTTCTTC	CASSSEVETSGRYDEQFF
TRBV6-5	TRBD1	TRBJ2-4	few	TGTGCCAGCAGTTACTCAGACAGGGGGGAATCGATTACCAAAAACATTCAGTACTTC	CASSYSDRGESITKNIQYF
TRBV12-3/TRBV12-4	-	TRBJ2-7	few	TGTGCCAGCAGTTTATTGGTCGAGTACGAGCAGTACTTC	CASSLLVEYEQYF
TRBV15	-	TRBJ1-1	-	TGTGCCACCAGACCGACAGTCAACACTGAAGCTTTCTTT	CATRPTVNTEAFF
TRBV6-2/TRBV6-3	-	TRBJ2-7	-	TGTGCCAGCAGTTATCCGCAGTTTGGGGTTTTGCAGCAGTACTTC	CASSYPQFGVLQQYF
TRBV5-1	-	TRBJ2-2	many	TGCGCCAGCAGCTTGATGGACATCAACACCGGGGAGCTGTTTTTT	CASSLMDINTGELFF
TRBV30	-	TRBJ2-7	-	TGTGCCTGGAGACTGGTCGGGGAGCAGTACTTC	CAWRLVGEQYF
TRBV7-2	TRBD1	TRBJ2-1	few	TGTGCCAGCAGCTTCCAGGGACAGGGGGTCCACAATGAGCAGTTCTTC	CASSFQGQGVHNEQFF
TRBV18	-	TRBJ2-7	few	TGTGCCAGCTCACCACCGGGTAGACCCTACGAGCAGTACTTC	CASSPPGRPYEQYF
TRBV10-3	-	TRBJ2-7	many	TGTGCCATCAGTGAGTCGAAGGGGTACGAGCAGTACTTC	CAISESKGYEQYF
TRBV30	-	TRBJ1-3	-	TGTGCCTGGAGTGTATCGGTCTCTGGAAACACCATATATTTT	CAWSVSVSGNTIYF
TRBV5-1	-	TRBJ2-5	few	TGCGCCAGCAGCTTGGCCCTACAAGGGGGAGAGACCCAGTACTTC	CASSLALQGGETQYF
TRBV20-1	-	TRBJ1-4	-	TGCAGTGCTAGTTTTGGGTACCGGGGTGAAAAACTGTTTTTT	CSASFGYRGEKLFF
TRBV6-6	-	TRBJ2-7	many	TGTGCCAGCGGCAGGTCCTCCTACGAGCAGTACTTC	CASGRSSYEQYF
TRBV6-1	-	TRBJ1-2	few	TGTGCCAGCAGTGAGAGCATAAACTATGGCTACACCTTC	CASSESINYGYTF
TRBV3-1	-	TRBJ2-2	-	TGTGCCAGCAGCCAAACTAGCTCGGCCGGGGAGCTGTTTTTT	CASSQTSSAGELFF
TRBV12-3/TRBV12-4	-	TRBJ1-1	-	TGTGCCAGCAGTTTAAAAGGGGAGGTTGAAGCTTTCTTT	CASSLKGEVEAFF